This T cell receptor beta chain was documented in a study of blood T cell repertoires in COVID-19 (dated by TCRdb to between 2020 and 2021). For the study in its entirety: Samples from collaborators originated in the United States, Italy and Spain and spanned both the acute and convalescent phases of COVID-19. The material from the prospective study consisted of cDNA or gDNA derived from T cells, B-cell-depleted T cells, or PBMCs. The dataset comprised deeply sampled blood TCRbeta repertoires from subjects exposed to, actively infected with, or recovered from COVID-19. The repertoires were released in a freely available public database intended as a resource for research on the immune response to SARS-CoV-2. Samples were obtained from the ongoing ImmuneRACE study (first 160 participants) and from over 1,000 subjects provided by 6 global collaborators. A de-identified subject ID, COVID-19 status, age in years and sex were almost always included in the sample metadata. Where available, HLA class I and class II types were taken from metadata supplied by the sample provider and were not determined by assay-based typing.

In Seattle, one collaborating source enrolled patients while the infection was active and tracked those patients longitudinally over the course of disease. Whole blood was collected in K2EDTA tubes by collaborating institutions according to the institutions' own protocols. For TCRbeta analysis, collaborators shipped samples as frozen whole blood, isolated PBMCs, or DNA extracted from either of those sample types. Only one count was recorded for this clone. Its specific antigen is unknown. No quality values exist for individual bases; no much larger clone is one base distant. Broad study findings and their caveats: Clinical and demographic metadata were provided uncurated, with the amount varying by source and participant.

TCRbeta CDR3 regions were amplified from genomic DNA by means of the immunoSEQ Assay, a bias-controlled multiplex PCR. Per the authors' processing: Within the assay, amplification of reference gene primers was used to estimate how many nucleated cells each sample contained. Sequence reads were collapsed and filtered to measure the absolute abundance of every unique TCRbeta CDR3 rearrangement. Productive Simpson clonality was computed per sample as the square root of Simpson's diversity index over productive rearrangements. This immuneACCESS table, as held by TCRdb, lists in-frame sequences with V and J called but not all clones. Of the missing ones, under half trace to an unresolved V gene in checked studies; the others have no known cause. V and J calls and clone size follow that table, whereas D and trimming were derived from the DNA. This sample holds about 500,000 clones; 70% to 90% were observed only once. Around 8% of the sample is in the top ten clones.

V is reduced by 0 bases and J by 7 bases, leaving a spacing of 16 bases between them. CDR1 and CDR2, per the germline V gene, are SGHRS and YFSETQ. Inclusive of the bounding cysteine and phenylalanine, the CDR3 is 15 residues long. Solely the CDR3 DNA is kept, with 45 bases framed from the first base. Material for sequencing was peripheral blood. The receptor's source is a woman between 50 and 59 years old with COVID-19, enrolled during active disease. The chain is made from TRBV5-1 and TRBJ1-2; D gene: possibly TRBD1, on 6 matching bases. The CDR3 has the sequence CASSLEQTGIAGYTF. In nucleotide form, the sequence is TGCGCCAGCAGCTTGGAACAAACAGGGATCGCTGGCTACACCTTC. Extended through the reference TRBV5-1 and TRBJ1-2 proteins, this CDR3 yields the full variable domain: KAGVTQTPRYLIKTRGQQVTLSCSPISGHRSVSWYQQTPGQGLQFLFEYFSETQRNKGNFPGRFSGRQFSNSRSEMNVSTLELGDSALYLCASSLEQTGIAGYTFGSGTRLTVV.